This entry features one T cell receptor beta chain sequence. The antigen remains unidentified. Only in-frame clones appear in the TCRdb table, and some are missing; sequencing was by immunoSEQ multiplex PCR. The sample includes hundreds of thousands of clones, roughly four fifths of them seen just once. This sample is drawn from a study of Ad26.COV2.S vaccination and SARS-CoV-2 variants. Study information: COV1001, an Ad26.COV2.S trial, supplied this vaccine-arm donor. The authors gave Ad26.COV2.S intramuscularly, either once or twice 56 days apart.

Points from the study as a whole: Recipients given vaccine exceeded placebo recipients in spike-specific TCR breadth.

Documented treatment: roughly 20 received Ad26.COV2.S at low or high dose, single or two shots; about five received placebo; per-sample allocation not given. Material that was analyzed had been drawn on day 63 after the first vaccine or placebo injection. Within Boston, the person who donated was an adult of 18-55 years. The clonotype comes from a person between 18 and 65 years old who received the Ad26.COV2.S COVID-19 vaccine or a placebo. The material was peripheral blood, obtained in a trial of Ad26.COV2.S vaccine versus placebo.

The CDR3 region is CASGGWDKTQYF. The CDR3, as DNA: TGTGCTAGTGGGGGGTGGGACAAGACCCAGTACTTC. The chain combines TRBV12-5 with TRBJ2-5, with D possibly matching TRBD1 (6 bases). The ends were cut back, 6 bases at V and 6 bases at J, with 11 bases in the middle. The length of the CDR3 is 12 residues. Germline loops: CDR1 LGHNT, CDR2 FRNRAP.